The 12 T cell receptor beta chains below were found in one sample sequenced in a study of vaccination effects on CD4 cells after COVID-19. Their specific antigens are unknown. ViraFEST assay sequencing came after antigen-specific CD4+ T cells were expanded with viral peptide pools. Having been cultured for less than 13 days, the cells underwent CD4+ T cell isolation. All participants had two doses of either the BNT162b2 or mRNA-1273 vaccine. Data came from immunoSEQ multiplex PCR; TCRdb stores just in-frame clones and leaves some out. The repertoire holds approximately 61,000 clones, roughly 73% seen once, with around 1.2% in the top ten. The source material was CD4+ T cells from PBMCs cultured with HCoV-229E spike peptides, sampled after COVID-19 vaccination. The receptors derive from a human donor who received a COVID-19 vaccine.

J is TRBJ1-1 and V is TRBV7-2; D gene unclear. The ends were cut back, 1 base at V and 3 bases at J, with 6 bases in the middle. This CDR3 has 13 amino acids. CDR1 and CDR2 (germline): SGHTA, FQGNSA. The CDR3 reads CASSLEVYTEAFF. The CDR3 nucleotides read TGTGCCAGCAGCTTAGAAGTTTACACTGAAGCTTTCTTT.

V and J are TRBV24-1 and TRBJ1-2; 9 bases align to TRBD1. CDR1 is KGHDR, CDR2 SFDVKD, per germline. The CDR3 consists of 14 residues. J gave up 7 bases and V 1 base, and 3 bases lay outside the gene matches. CDR3 DNA: TGTGCCACCAGTGATTTAACAGGGGGCCGTGGCTACACCTTC. Translating gives CATSDLTGGRGYTF.

The V and J genes are TRBV7-9 and TRBJ1-1; maybe TRBD1 (6 bases). There are 13 residues in the CDR3. Trimming shortened V by 6 bases and J by 3 bases, and 11 bases separated the two germline ends. Germline V lookup: CDR1 SEHNR, CDR2 FQNEAQ (reference sequence). The chain's CDR3 is CASRRGGDTEAFF. The CDR3 DNA reads as TGTGCCAGCAGGCGAGGGGGGGACACTGAAGCTTTCTTT.

The chain has TRBV18 and TRBJ2-7, with 7 nucleotides matching TRBD1. This CDR3 spans 13 amino acids. The germline gives CDR1 KGHSH, CDR2 LQKENI. V was clipped by 6 bases and J by 4 bases; unmatched bases: 6. This chain's CDR3 is CASSPGQDYEQYV. CDR3 nucleotides: TGTGCCAGCTCCCCTGGACAGGATTACGAGCAGTACGTC.

The chain uses TRBV7-3 and TRBJ2-2; the D gene could be TRBD1 or TRBD2 (5 bases each). Germline V CDR1 and CDR2: SGHTA, FQGTGA. CDR3 size: 16 residues. With 5 bases removed from V and 2 bases from J, the gap between germline ends came to 15 bases. The CDR3 spells CASSPRGGRNTGELFF. The CDR3 DNA follows: TGTGCCAGCAGCCCCCGTGGGGGTCGTAACACCGGGGAGCTGTTTTTT.

This chain connects TRBV5-1 to TRBJ1-1; possible D gene TRBD1, 5 bases. Germline V lookup: CDR1 SGHRS, CDR2 YFSETQ. The CDR3 runs 16 residues. V was shortened by 0 bases and J by 4 bases, with 16 bases between the two germline ends. CDR3 nucleotides: TGCGCCAGCAGCTTGGTCGTGGGGGAACGGGGCACTGAAGCTTTCTTT. Translating gives CASSLVVGERGTEAFF. Full variable domain (remainder filled in from reference TRBV5-1 and TRBJ1-1): KAGVTQTPRYLIKTRGQQVTLSCSPISGHRSVSWYQQTPGQGLQFLFEYFSETQRNKGNFPGRFSGRQFSNSRSEMNVSTLELGDSALYLCASSLVVGERGTEAFFGQGTRLTVV.

This clone appeared a few times. This chain uses TRBV7-2 with TRBJ2-2, with D maybe TRBD2 (6 bases). Germline V gene data show CDR1 as SGHTA and CDR2 as FQGNSA. V shed 9 bases and J shed 0 bases, with 11 bases lying between them. This CDR3 is 14 amino acids long. The CDR3 is CASSGVSNTGELFF. The CDR3 bases are TGTGCCAGTTCGGGGGTCTCGAACACCGGGGAGCTGTTTTTT.

This chain uses TRBV18 with TRBJ1-1; weak D call: TRBD1 (5 bases). The germline gives CDR1 KGHSH, CDR2 LQKENI. Trimming stripped 3 bases from V and 5 bases from J, with 13 bases between. The CDR3 has 14 amino acids. The CDR3 bases are TGTGCCAGCTCACCGCAGGGCGTAGGGACTGAAGCTTTCTTT. Its translation is CASSPQGVGTEAFF.

The rearrangement joins TRBV10-1 to TRBJ2-7; a weak D match, TRBD2 (6 bases). This CDR3 spans 17 amino acids. The ends were cut back, 0 bases at V and 5 bases at J, with 20 bases in the middle. The germline V gene has CDR1 WNHNN and CDR2 SYGVQD (reference sequence). CDR3 sequence: CASSESSGEVEVDEQYV. The CDR3 DNA reads as TGCGCCAGCAGTGAGTCGTCTGGGGAGGTGGAGGTAGACGAGCAGTACGTC.

The chain has TRBV28 and TRBJ2-5; 7 nucleotides line up with TRBD1. The CDR3 runs to 12 residues. Germline V gene lookup returns CDR1 MDHEN and CDR2 SYDVKM. Germline trimming cut 3 bases from V and 7 bases from J; bases unmatched to any gene: 2. The CDR3 nucleotides are TGTGCCAGCAGTTTCCAGGGGGTGACCCAGTACTTC. This sequence encodes CASSFQGVTQYF.

This chain joins TRBV21-1 and TRBJ2-7; the tabulated D call, TRBD2, remains unverified against the DNA. TRBV21-1 is designated a pseudogene. CDR3 size: 13 residues. CDR3 sequence: CASPASGYYEQYV. The CDR3, as DNA: TGTGCCAGCCCGGCTAGCGGATACTACGAGCAGTACGTC.

A few counts support this clone. J is TRBJ1-4 and V is TRBV5-1; D not certain. The CDR3 sequence is 15 residues long. V was shortened by 0 bases and J by 8 bases, with 14 bases between the two germline ends. Germline CDR1 is SGHRS and CDR2 is YFSETQ. DNA for the CDR3: TGCGCCAGCAGCTTGGGGGTAGTGTCCGGGGAAAAACTGTTTTTT. It translates to CASSLGVVSGEKLFF.